The 4 T cell receptor beta chains below were found in one sample sequenced in a study of Ad26.COV2.S vaccination and SARS-CoV-2 variants. As for treatment: 15 to 20 received Ad26.COV2.S at low or high dose, single or two shots; about 5 received placebo; per-sample allocation not given. Vaccine and placebo recipients were sampled on day 63 after the first injection. Assay: immunoSEQ multiplex PCR; the TCRdb copy retains only in-frame clones and omits some. The table has 300,000 to 400,000 clones, roughly 86% seen once; the top ten hold 1.5% to 2.5%. This specimen consisted of peripheral blood, obtained in a trial of Ad26.COV2.S vaccine versus placebo. The receptors derive from a person between 18 and 59 years old who received the Ad26.COV2.S COVID-19 vaccine or a placebo.

This rearrangement joins TRBV4-1 to TRBJ2-7; 9 bases are shared with TRBD1. Germline lookup yields CDR1 MGHRA and CDR2 YSYEKL. The CDR3 runs to 15 residues. The V and J ends lost 4 bases and 0 bases, in that order; junction bases with no gene match: 4. CDR3 sequence (DNA): TGCGCCAGCAGCCCGGTGGACAGGGGCTCCTACGAGCAGTACTTC. It codes for CASSPVDRGSYEQYF.

This chain joins TRBV7-8 and TRBJ2-3; D is ambiguous. Germline CDR1 reads SGHVS; CDR2 reads FQNEAQ. Trimming cost V 1 base and J 4 bases, with 12 bases left between them. The length of the CDR3 is 15 residues. CDR3 loop: CASSLGGHLADTQYF. CDR3 nucleotides: TGTGCCAGCAGCTTAGGTGGGCATTTGGCAGATACGCAGTATTTT.

The chain uses TRBV6-5 and TRBJ1-2; the match to TRBD1 covers 7 bases. The CDR3 is 13 amino acids. Germline V gene data show CDR1 as MNHEY and CDR2 as SVGAGI. Trimming at V came to 4 bases and at J to 3 bases, leaving 2 bases not matched to a gene. This chain's CDR3 is CASSWGTDYGYTF. The CDR3 DNA is TGTGCCAGCAGTTGGGGGACAGACTATGGCTACACCTTC.

The rearrangement uses TRBV1 and TRBJ2-1; TRBD2 reflects the table's D call only, with no check against the DNA. TRBV1 is noted as a pseudogene. The CDR3 runs 19 residues. The CDR3 bases are TGCACCAGCAGCCAAGGACTAGCGGGGGGGCCGGTTATTTGGAATGAGCAGTTCTTC. Protein product: CTSSQGLAGGPVIWNEQFF.